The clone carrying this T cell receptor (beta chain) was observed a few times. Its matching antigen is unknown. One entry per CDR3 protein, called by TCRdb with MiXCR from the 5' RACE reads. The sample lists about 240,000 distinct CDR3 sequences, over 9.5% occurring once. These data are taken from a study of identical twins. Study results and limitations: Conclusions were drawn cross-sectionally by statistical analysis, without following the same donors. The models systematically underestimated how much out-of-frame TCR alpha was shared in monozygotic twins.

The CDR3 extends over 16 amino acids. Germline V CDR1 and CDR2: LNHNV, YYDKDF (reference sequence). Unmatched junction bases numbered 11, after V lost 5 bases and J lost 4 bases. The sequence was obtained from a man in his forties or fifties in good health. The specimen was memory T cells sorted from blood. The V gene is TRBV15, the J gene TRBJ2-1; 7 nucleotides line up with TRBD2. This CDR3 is CATSGREANNYNEQFF. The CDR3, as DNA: TGTGCCACCAGCGGGAGGGAGGCCAACAATTACAATGAGCAGTTCTTC.